This TCR beta chain originates from a study of T-cell reconstitution after alpha-beta-depleted transplantation in children (dated by TCRdb to 2016 to 2017). Study-wide context: The study quantitatively tracked T-cell immune reconstitution after TCRalphabeta/CD19-depleted allogeneic hematopoietic cell transplantation in children using TCR repertoire profiling.

Broad study findings and their caveats: The frequencies of hyperexpanded clones fell over the following months, and after one year, T-cell counts and TCRbeta diversity were mostly attributed to newly produced T cells. In some patients, high TCRbeta diversity at day 60 was attributed to recipient T cells and intrathymic progenitors that had survived conditioning. Apparently early alphabetaT-cell count recovery about two months after transplant reportedly relied on only several hundred rapidly expanded clones derived from non-depleted graft cells.

To prepare the library, PCR was applied. For sequencing, an Illumina HiSeq 2500 was employed. To normalize quantification of the TCRbeta repertoire, the TCR libraries were built with molecular barcoding that relied on unique molecular identifiers. TCRdb applied fastp at Q25 and MiXCR to the public reads, then kept only in-frame beta chains. CDR3 protein duplicates are merged, each entry listing the most common genes and DNA. The sample profile shows about 300,000 distinct CDR3 sequences; 10% of them were found once. Jointly, the top ten make up roughly 7.1% of the sample. The germline V gene supplies CDR1 MNHNS and CDR2 SASEGT. The CDR3 holds 16 amino acids from the cysteine to the phenylalanine. Left in the record is the CDR3 DNA by itself, 48 bases read in frame from the first base. V and J are trimmed by 1 base and 0 bases, and the gene matches miss 5 bases of the junction. This clonotype was recorded at least ten times. The specificity of this receptor is unknown. The sample holds no much larger clone one base away, and base qualities are not on file.

This specimen's treatment or condition label, interpreted: allogeneic hematopoietic cell transplantation with graft depleted of TCRalphabeta T cells and CD19 B cells. The transplant recipients were children given TCRalphabeta/CD19-depleted allogeneic hematopoietic cell grafts. This receptor was identified in a boy under three years old with acute myeloid leukemia, due to receive a stem cell transplant. This chain is built from TRBV6-1 and TRBJ1-1; 7 central nucleotides agree with TRBD1. Sequenced material: PBMCs, taken before TCRalphabeta/CD19-depleted stem cell transplant. CDR3 loop: CASSEDRDSMNTEAFF. The sequence in DNA is TGTGCCAGCAGTGAAGACCGGGACAGCATGAACACTGAAGCTTTCTTT.